This TCR beta chain came from a study of blood T cell repertoires in COVID-19. Overall study context: From T cells, B-cell-depleted T cells, or PBMCs came the material, which was cDNA or gDNA.

CDR3 length: 18 amino acids. Germline V gene data show CDR1 as LGHNA and CDR2 as YSLEER. Authors' methods: By means of reference gene primer amplification, nucleated cell counts were estimated. Repertoires were generated with immunoSEQ multiplex PCR, while TCRdb's copy carries only in-frame clones and drops some. V and J calls and clone size follow that table, whereas D and trimming were derived from the DNA. Here the sample spans fewer than 120,000 clones, nearly 90% being singletons. Concerning this clone: Compared with germline, one end of the junction differs, possibly owing to a read error.

Specimen: peripheral blood. The V call is TRBV4-3, the J call TRBJ2-2; 10 bases map to TRBD2. The receptor was isolated from a human donor in a cohort sampled during active COVID-19. CDR3 in amino acids: CASRQDGLAGDGTGELFF. For the CDR3, the DNA is TGCGCCAGCAGACAAGATGGGCTAGCGGGGGATGGTACCGGGGAGCTGTTTTTT.